The clone carrying this TCR beta chain was observed a few times. Its antigen is still unknown. Germline CDR1 is SGHRS and CDR2 is YFSETQ. The V gene end was trimmed by 0 bases and the J gene end by 6 bases; junction bases not matched to a gene: 13. The CDR3 is 18 residues long. These patients, aged 18 to 65, had recently diagnosed hyperthyroidism lasting under 2 months. The study excluded patients with uncontrolled infection, other autoimmune disease, pregnancy or lactation. Cells are PBMCs isolated from approximately 9.2 ml of fresh blood. This entry is derived from a study of T cells in Graves' hyperthyroidism and ophthalmopathy. General study points: Blood held most thyroid clonotypes expanded above 0.001 frequency.

It was RNA transcripts that yielded the amplified TCR beta CDR3 regions. An initial round of RT-PCR targeting the TCR CDR3 relied on the HTBI primer set. Each CDR3 protein gets one entry after TCRdb re-called the multiplex PCR reads with MiXCR. The table shows about 570,000 distinct CDR3 sequences, with 12% to 15% occurring only once. This sequence joins TRBV5-1 and TRBJ2-3, with 10 bases that match TRBD2. The TCR comes from a woman between 35 and 50 years old with Graves' hyperthyroidism. Sequencing was carried out using blood. This chain's CDR3 is CASSLEVSLAGVTDTQYF. The DNA for the CDR3 is TGCGCCAGCAGCTTGGAGGTTTCGCTAGCGGGAGTTACGGATACGCAGTATTTT. Combining the CDR3 with reference TRBV5-1 and TRBJ2-3 gives the whole variable domain KAGVTQTPRYLIKTRGQQVTLSCSPISGHRSVSWYQQTPGQGLQFLFEYFSETQRNKGNFPGRFSGRQFSNSRSEMNVSTLELGDSALYLCASSLEVSLAGVTDTQYFGPGTRLTVL.